This T cell receptor beta chain was sequenced for a study of monozygotic twins with inflammatory bowel disease. Overall study findings and caveats: The study supported no single strong signal or clonotype linked to IBD. TCRbeta inverse Simpson diversity was decreased in IBD patients versus healthy co-twins.

The CDR3 covers 14 residues. CDR1 and CDR2 (germline): MGHRA, YSYEKL. No DNA is given; TCRdb re-called the 5' RACE reads and lists each CDR3 protein once. The listing contains around 200,000 distinct CDR3 sequences. Regarding this clonotype: Its antigen is unidentified.

Sequenced input: blood. This rearrangement joins TRBV4-1 to TRBJ2-7; there is no DNA to check the TCRdb D call of TRBD1. The clonotype originates from a human donor with ulcerative colitis or Crohn's disease, or a healthy co-twin of an affected twin (not recorded which). The CDR3 region is CASSQGAGLYEQYF.